A single sample is the source of the 9 T cell receptor beta chains below, sequenced in a study of graft-versus-host responses after intestinal transplantation. TCRdb's table, derived via immunoSEQ multiplex PCR, lists solely in-frame clones and lacks some. This sample has 1,500 to 2,000 clones, with 38% found just once. With roughly 200,000 irradiated, violet-dye-labeled stimulator cells, roughly 200,000 CFSE-labeled responder cells were plated. Sequencing used alloreactive CD8+ T cells from a mixed lymphocyte reaction culture, obtained before transplantation. Noted subset: CFSE-low proliferating T cells sorted from roughly 6-day pre-transplant mixed lymphocyte reaction (GvH or HvG direction). These receptors were taken from a human patient who was an organ donor for intestinal transplantation.

This clone is classed as large (0.1 to 1%). This rearrangement joins TRBV6-8 to TRBJ2-5; D not resolved. This CDR3 comprises 15 residues. The germline CDR1 and CDR2 sequences are MNHGY and SAAAGT. Trimming stripped 2 bases from V and 3 bases from J, with 13 bases between. The CDR3 sequence: CASSYRTDDEETQYF. The CDR3 coding sequence is TGTGCCAGCAGTTACCGGACGGATGACGAAGAGACCCAGTACTTC.

The chain uses TRBV11-1 and TRBJ2-7; 10 nucleotides line up with TRBD1. Germline CDR1 is SGHAT and CDR2 is FQDESV (reference sequence). The CDR3 has 15 residues. V lost 4 bases to trimming and J lost 5 bases; unmatched junction nucleotides: 8. The CDR3 bases are TGTGCCAGCAGCTATTTGAGGACAGGGGGAGACGAGCAGTACTTC. Protein sequence: CASSYLRTGGDEQYF.

This clone was detected only a few times. The CDR3 loop is CASSLSGQGAYEQYF. The CDR3 nucleotides are TGCGCCAGCAGCCTTTCAGGTCAGGGGGCCTACGAGCAGTACTTC. The chain carries TRBV4-3 and TRBJ2-7; 7 positions match TRBD1. This CDR3 is 15 amino acids long. CDR1 is LGHNA, CDR2 YSLEER, per germline. V dropped 4 bases and J dropped 2; count of bases not matched to a gene: 8.

V and J are TRBV7-2 and TRBJ2-7; D gene uncertain. CDR1 is SGHTA, CDR2 FQGNSA, per germline. The CDR3 spans 12 residues. Trimming cost V 4 bases and J 6 bases, with 10 bases left between them. The CDR3 spells CASSYRPGEQYF. The CDR3 DNA follows: TGTGCCAGCAGCTATAGACCCGGCGAGCAGTACTTC.

There are a few counts of this clone. The V call is TRBV27, the J call TRBJ2-7, with 14 positions matching TRBD2. This CDR3 contains 15 residues. V lost 6 bases to trimming and J lost 2 bases; unmatched junction nucleotides: 3. The germline V gene has CDR1 MNHEY and CDR2 SMNVEV (reference sequence). For the CDR3, the DNA is TGTGCCAGCAGCCAGGGACTAGCGGGGGCCTACGAGCAGTACTTC. The encoded protein is CASSQGLAGAYEQYF.

This clone occurred a few times. The V and J genes are TRBV19 and TRBJ2-7, with D unclear. The CDR3 covers 14 residues. V was clipped by 5 bases and J by 0 bases, with 11 bases between them. Germline assignment: CDR1 LNHDA and CDR2 SQIVND (reference sequence). CDR3 residues: CASSPGRSSYEQYF. CDR3 DNA: TGTGCCAGTAGTCCCGGACGAAGCTCCTACGAGCAGTACTTC.

Remarks on this clone: Being one base from a much bigger clone, this may be a read error. The CDR3 DNA is TGTGCCAGCGGCCCAGGGGACGAGCAGTACTTC. As protein: CASGPGDEQYF. J is TRBJ2-7 and V is TRBV7-9, with D perhaps matching TRBD1 (6 bases). The CDR3 spans 11 residues. In germline, CDR1 is SEHNR, CDR2 FQNEAQ (reference sequence). Trimming stripped 8 bases from V and 5 bases from J, with 10 bases between. Based on the CDR3 plus reference TRBV7-9 and TRBJ2-7, the full variable domain is DTGVSQNPRHKITKRGQNVTFRCDPISEHNRLYWYRQTLGQGPEFLTYFQNEAQLEKSRLLSDRFSAERPKGSFSTLEIQRTEQGDSAMYLCASGPGDEQYFGPGTRLTVT.

V gene TRBV10-2 combines with J gene TRBJ2-7; 8 bases match TRBD1. The CDR3 consists of 15 residues. The germline CDR1 and CDR2 sequences are WSHSY and SAAADI. V was clipped by 3 bases and J by 7 bases; unmatched bases: 11. CDR3 sequence: CASSETLDRADEQYF. In DNA, the CDR3 is TGCGCCAGCAGTGAAACGCTGGACAGGGCGGATGAGCAGTACTTC.

CDR3 amino acids: CASSPRRDGRFYGYTF. The CDR3 region has the DNA TGTGCCAGCAGCCCTCGAAGGGACGGCAGATTCTATGGCTACACCTTC. The rearrangement uses TRBV7-3 and TRBJ1-2; TRBD1 might be the D (5 bases). Germline V gene sequence: CDR1 SGHTA, CDR2 FQGTGA. V dropped 5 bases and J dropped 4 bases, with 20 bases sitting between them. The CDR3 covers 16 residues.